This is a list of T cell receptor beta chains from one sample in a study of T cell clonotyping in hematopoietic cell transplantation. Clones were read by immunoSEQ multiplex PCR, and TCRdb kept only the in-frame ones, dropping some. Among thousands of clones listed, around 70% were seen once. The specimen comprised PBMCs, sampled 100 days after allogeneic stem cell transplant. Receptor source: a female patient aged 50 to 60 who had an allogeneic stem cell transplant, so the T cells may come from the graft donor. Some clones in this sample may be carry-over from other donors' samples. The CDR3 runs from the conserved cysteine through the conserved F or W. The D gene is left open where the match is weak.

CDR3aa	v_gene	j_gene	d_gene
CASRLTGSGNTIYF	TRBV5-1	TRBJ1-3	.
CASSPRQGGDPDGYTF	TRBV5-1	TRBJ1-2	TRBD1
CASSLDGPGGTEAFF	TRBV11-3	TRBJ1-1	TRBD1
CASSPSNGDGNTEAFF	TRBV9	TRBJ1-1	.
CAISEYPDTQYF	TRBV10-3	TRBJ2-3	.
CASSLGGVPGQFDQPQHF	TRBV27	TRBJ1-5	TRBD1
CASSPAGGQDTEAFF	TRBV7-2	TRBJ1-1	TRBD1
CASSISSGGGYTF	TRBV19	TRBJ1-2	.
CASSLGGTRPYEQYF	TRBV7-2	.	TRBD2
CATSKSVGSAQHF	TRBV15	TRBJ1-5	.
CASSEGFTYEQYF	TRBV10-2	.	.
CASSEGDKTQYF	TRBV2	TRBJ2-5	.
CASSYLNEQFF	TRBV6-5	TRBJ2-1	.
CAWSTGARGGYTF	TRBV30	TRBJ1-2	.
CASRETGTEAFF	TRBV6-6	TRBJ1-1	.
CASSPQTESEQFF	TRBV6-5	TRBJ2-1	.
CASSLLQGAGYEQYF	TRBV4-1	TRBJ2-7	TRBD1